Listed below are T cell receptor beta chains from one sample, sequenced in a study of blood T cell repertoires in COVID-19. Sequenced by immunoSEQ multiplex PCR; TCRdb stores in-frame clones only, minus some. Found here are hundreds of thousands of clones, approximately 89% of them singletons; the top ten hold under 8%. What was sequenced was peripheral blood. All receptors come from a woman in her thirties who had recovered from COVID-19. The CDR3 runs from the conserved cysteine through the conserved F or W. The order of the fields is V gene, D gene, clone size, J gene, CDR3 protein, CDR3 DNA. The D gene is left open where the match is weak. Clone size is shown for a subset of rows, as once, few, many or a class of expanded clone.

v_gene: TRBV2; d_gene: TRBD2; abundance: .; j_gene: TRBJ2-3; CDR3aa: CASKTGTTVDTQYF; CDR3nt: TGTGCCAGCAAGACCGGGACTACCGTCGATACGCAGTATTTT
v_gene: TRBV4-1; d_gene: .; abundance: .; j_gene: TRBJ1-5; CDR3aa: CASSQAGLSNQPQHF; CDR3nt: TGCGCCAGCAGCCAAGCGGGGTTAAGCAATCAGCCCCAGCATTTT
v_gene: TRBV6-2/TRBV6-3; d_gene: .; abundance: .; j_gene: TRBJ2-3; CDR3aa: CASSYGGGYTDTQYF; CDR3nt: TGTGCCAGCAGTTACGGGGGGGGCTACACAGATACGCAGTATTTT
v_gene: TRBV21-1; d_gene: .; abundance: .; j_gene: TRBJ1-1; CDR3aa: CASSNLGRETRLNTEAFF; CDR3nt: TGTGCCAGCAGCAACCTTGGGAGGGAAACCCGATTAAACACTGAAGCTTTCTTT
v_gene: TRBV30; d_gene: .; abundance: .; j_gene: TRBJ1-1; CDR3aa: CAWMELNTEAFF; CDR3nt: TGTGCCTGGATGGAGTTGAACACTGAAGCTTTCTTT
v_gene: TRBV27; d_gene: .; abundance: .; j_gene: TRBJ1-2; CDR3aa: CASSPYARRYGYTF; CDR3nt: TGTGCCAGCAGTCCCTACGCCCGCCGTTATGGCTACACCTTC
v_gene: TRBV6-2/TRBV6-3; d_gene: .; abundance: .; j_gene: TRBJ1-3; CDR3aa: CASSVTSSGNTIYF; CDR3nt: TGTGCCAGCAGTGTAACAAGCTCTGGAAACACCATATATTTT
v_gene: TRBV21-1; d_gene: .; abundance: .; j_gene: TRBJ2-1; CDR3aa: CASSKLPWTGLSEQFF; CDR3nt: TGTGCCAGCAGCAAACTCCCTTGGACAGGGCTTAGTGAGCAGTTCTTC
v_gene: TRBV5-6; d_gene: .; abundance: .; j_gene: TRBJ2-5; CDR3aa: CASSLGGLWETQYF; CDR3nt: TGTGCCAGCAGCTTAGGCGGGCTGTGGGAGACCCAGTACTTC
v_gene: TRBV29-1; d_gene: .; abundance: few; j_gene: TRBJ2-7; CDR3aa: CSVTDREAGYEQYF; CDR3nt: TGCAGCGTGACGGACAGAGAAGCAGGATACGAGCAGTACTTC
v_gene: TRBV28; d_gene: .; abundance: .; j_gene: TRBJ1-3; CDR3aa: CASTTSRMAIYF; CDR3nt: TGTGCCAGCACCACTTCACGAATGGCCATATATTTT
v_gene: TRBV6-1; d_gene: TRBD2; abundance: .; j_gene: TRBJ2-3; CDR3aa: CASSGRVFSGRHSTDTQYF; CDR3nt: TGTGCCAGCAGTGGTCGAGTCTTTAGCGGGAGGCATTCCACAGATACGCAGTATTTT
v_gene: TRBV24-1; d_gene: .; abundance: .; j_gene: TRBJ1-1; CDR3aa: CATSYGSGTEAFF; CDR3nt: TGTGCCACCAGTTACGGTTCGGGGACTGAAGCTTTCTTT
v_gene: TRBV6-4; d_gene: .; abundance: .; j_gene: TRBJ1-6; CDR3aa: CASSVGTPNSPLHF; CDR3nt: TGTGCCAGCAGTGTCGGGACACCCAATTCACCCCTCCACTTT
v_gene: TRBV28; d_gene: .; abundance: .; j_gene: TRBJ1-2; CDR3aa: CASSLTDSYGYTF; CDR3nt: TGTGCCAGCAGTTTAACGGACAGCTATGGCTACACCTTC